The 13 T cell receptor beta chains below all came from one sample that was sequenced in a study of OX40 agonist ivuxolimab in advanced cancers. Only in-frame clones appear in the TCRdb table, and some are missing; sequencing was by immunoSEQ multiplex PCR. The table shows about 48,000 clones, with roughly 90% occurring only once. This specimen was CD4+ or CD8+ T cells sorted from blood, taken in a trial of the OX40 agonist ivuxolimab. These receptors were obtained from an adult with an advanced solid tumor such as melanoma, head and neck, liver or kidney cancer.

The rearrangement joins TRBV10-3 to TRBJ2-2, with 11 positions matching TRBD1. The CDR3 sequence is 16 residues long. CDR1 is ENHRY and CDR2 is SYGVKD in the germline V gene. The J segment lost 7 bases and the V segment lost 8 bases, leaving 12 bases of the junction unmatched. In DNA form, the CDR3 reads TGTGCCATCTCACCCGGGACAGGGGGGAGCGGCGGGGAGCTGTTTTTT. This encodes CAISPGTGGSGGELFF.

The V call is TRBV28, the J call TRBJ2-5, with TRBD2 as a possible D gene (6 bases). Germline lookup yields CDR1 MDHEN and CDR2 SYDVKM. V gave up 2 bases and J gave up 4 bases, with 17 bases separating them. This CDR3 contains 16 residues. The CDR3 here is CASSLEGGGNLETQYF. For the CDR3, the DNA is TGTGCCAGCAGTTTAGAAGGTGGGGGGAATCTAGAGACCCAGTACTTC.

The chain links TRBV13 to TRBJ2-1, with TRBD2 identical over 9 bases. The V gene end was trimmed by 5 bases and the J gene end by 4 bases; junction bases not matched to a gene: 15. Germline assignment: CDR1 PRHDT and CDR2 FYEKMQ (reference sequence). The CDR3 has 18 amino acids. DNA for the CDR3: TGTGCCAGCAGCCCGGGTAGCGGGGGTGACCCAGCTTACAATGAGCAGTTCTTC. It translates to CASSPGSGGDPAYNEQFF.

V gene TRBV28 combines with J gene TRBJ1-2; no firm D call. Between the trimmed V and J ends, which lost 6 bases and 5 bases, there was a span of 19 bases. CDR1 and CDR2 from the germline V gene are MDHEN and SYDVKM. The CDR3 runs 15 residues. CDR3 in amino acids: CASSIRSGPGYGYTF. CDR3 coding DNA: TGTGCCAGCAGCATCCGGTCTGGCCCAGGTTATGGCTACACCTTC.

The CDR3, as DNA: TGCAGCGTTACCTTCGGGGACTATGGCTACACCTTC. It specifies CSVTFGDYGYTF. The chain employs TRBV29-1 and TRBJ1-2; the D is unclear. This CDR3 has 12 residues. Trimming shortened V by 5 bases and J by 3 bases, and 10 bases separated the two germline ends. The germline V gene has CDR1 SQVTM and CDR2 ANQGSEA.

V and J are TRBV4-3 and TRBJ1-2, with 8 bases fitting TRBD1. The CDR3 has 15 amino acids. Germline V CDR1 and CDR2: LGHNA, YSLEER. The ends lost 3 bases at V and 5 bases at J; junction bases unmatched: 8. CDR3: CASSQLFQGAYGYTF. CDR3 nucleotide sequence: TGCGCCAGCAGCCAGCTTTTCCAGGGGGCGTATGGCTACACCTTC.

This chain connects TRBV6-5 to TRBJ2-7; TRBD1 agrees at 9 bases. Looked up from germline, CDR1 is MNHEY and CDR2 is SVGAGI. The CDR3 is made up of 14 amino acids. V shed 7 bases and J 1 base; nucleotides not matched to a gene: 5. The chain's CDR3 is CASIQTGGSYEQYF. CDR3 coding DNA: TGTGCCAGCATTCAGACAGGGGGATCCTACGAGCAGTACTTC.

The chain is built from TRBV27 and TRBJ1-6; the D gene is possibly TRBD1 (5 bases). Germline loops: CDR1 MNHEY, CDR2 SMNVEV (reference sequence). Trimming removed 6 bases from V and 0 bases from J, with 12 bases in between. This CDR3 comprises 16 residues. For the CDR3, the DNA is TGTGCCAGCAGCCAACGACAGTTCTCCTATAATTCACCCCTCCACTTT. It translates to CASSQRQFSYNSPLHF.

This sequence joins TRBV19 and TRBJ2-1; 8 bases map to TRBD1. This CDR3 contains 11 residues. Germline V gene lookup returns CDR1 LNHDA and CDR2 SQIVND (reference sequence). The V and J ends lost 10 bases and 9 bases, in that order; junction bases with no gene match: 5. In DNA form, the CDR3 reads TGTGCCACCAACAGGGGGACTGAGCAGTTCTTC. Translated, it gives CATNRGTEQFF.

This chain links TRBV28 with TRBJ1-4; D unclear. There are 15 residues in the CDR3. V lost 1 base to trimming and J lost 0 bases, with 6 bases between them. Germline CDR1 reads MDHEN; CDR2 reads SYDVKM. The CDR3 loop is CASSLSVATNEKLFF. CDR3 DNA: TGTGCCAGCAGTTTATCGGTTGCAACTAATGAAAAACTGTTTTTT. Using reference TRBV28 and TRBJ1-4 for the parts outside the CDR3, the full variable domain is DVKVTQSSRYLVKRTGEKVFLECVQDMDHENMFWYRQDPGLGLRLIYFSYDVKMKEKGDIPEGYSVSREKKERFSLILESASTNQTSMYLCASSLSVATNEKLFFGSGTQLSVL.

The chain recombines TRBV4-1 with TRBJ1-1, with D unclear. The length of the CDR3 is 14 residues. CDR1 and CDR2 (germline): MGHRA, YSYEKL. V lost 2 bases and J 0 bases, leaving 7 bases between the germline ends. The CDR3 loop is CASSQLGMNTEAFF. CDR3 nucleotides: TGCGCCAGCAGCCAATTAGGGATGAACACTGAAGCTTTCTTT.

This sequence joins TRBV7-9 and TRBJ2-1; D call uncertain. V was cut by 5 bases and J by 8 bases, with 13 bases left in between. The CDR3 sequence is 13 residues long. Germline-derived CDR1 and CDR2 are SEHNR and FQNEAQ (reference sequence). The CDR3 spells CASSAPSADEQFF. CDR3 DNA: TGTGCCAGCAGCGCACCAAGCGCGGATGAGCAGTTCTTC. The full variable domain, in which reference TRBV7-9 and TRBJ2-1 provide the parts outside the CDR3, is DTGVSQNPRHKITKRGQNVTFRCDPISEHNRLYWYRQTLGQGPEFLTYFQNEAQLEKSRLLSDRFSAERPKGSFSTLEIQRTEQGDSAMYLCASSAPSADEQFFGPGTRLTVL.

The rearrangement links TRBV29-1 to TRBJ2-3; 7 bases are shared with TRBD1. The germline V gene encodes CDR1 SQVTM and CDR2 ANQGSEA. The ends lost 6 bases at V and 4 bases at J; junction bases unmatched: 13. The CDR3 loop spans 15 amino acids. The CDR3 region has the DNA TGCAGCGTGTATAGGGAGAACAGGGGTTCAGATACGCAGTATTTT. Amino acid sequence: CSVYRENRGSDTQYF.